The 4 T cell receptor beta chains given below trace back to one sample, sequenced in a study of T cells in Graves' hyperthyroidism and ophthalmopathy. TCR beta CDR3 regions were amplified from RNA. First-round RT-PCR with HTBI primers amplified the TCR CDR3 region. TCRdb analysed the multiplex PCR reads with MiXCR anew, one entry per CDR3 protein. The table records under 350,000 distinct CDR3 sequences, less than 30% of them present only once. Material: blood. The receptor source for this set is a man aged 40-49 years with Graves' hyperthyroidism that later progressed to Graves' ophthalmopathy.

This clonotype was counted at least ten times. The CDR3 region has the DNA TGCAGCGTGAACCCGGGACAGAGCTACGAGCAGTACTTC. As protein: CSVNPGQSYEQYF. The V gene is TRBV29-1, the J gene TRBJ2-7; 7 bases map to TRBD1. The germline CDR1 and CDR2 sequences are SQVTM and ANQGSEA. V was pared by 6 bases and J by 3 bases, with 8 bases of the junction left unmatched. The CDR3 spans 13 residues.

At least ten counts were recorded for this clonotype. The chain couples TRBV29-1 to TRBJ1-1; 7 nucleotides align to TRBD1. The CDR3 sequence is 14 residues long. CDR1 is SQVTM, CDR2 ANQGSEA, per germline. J was trimmed by 0 bases and V by 6 bases; bases with no gene match: 7. The chain's CDR3 is CSVRDSILNTEAFF. CDR3 DNA: TGCAGCGTAAGGGACAGCATTTTGAACACTGAAGCTTTCTTT.

This clonotype showed up many times. The chain carries TRBV6-5 and TRBJ2-3; D gene uncertain. The CDR3 loop spans 15 amino acids. Germline CDR1 MNHEY, CDR2 SVGAGI. Trimming removed 4 bases from V and 5 bases from J, with 16 bases in between. The CDR3: CASSWSRVNEDTQYF. The CDR3 DNA is TGTGCCAGCAGTTGGAGTAGGGTAAACGAAGATACGCAGTATTTT.

This clonotype has at least ten counts. The chain links TRBV7-2 to TRBJ2-7; 9 bases fit TRBD2. Per the germline V gene, CDR1 is SGHTA and CDR2 is FQGNSA. V lost 4 bases and J lost 3; bases outside the gene matches: 7. The CDR3 runs to 15 residues. Here the CDR3 DNA reads TGTGCCAGCAGCTCTCGTAGCGGGAGTGACTACGAGCAGTACTTC. As protein: CASSSRSGSDYEQYF.